This entry features one T cell receptor (beta chain) sequence. Sample treatment: 19 received Ad26.COV2.S at low or high dose, single or two shots; 5 received placebo; per-sample allocation not given. Each sample was drawn 63 days after the first injection (of vaccine or placebo). Here immunoSEQ multiplex PCR was the method, and the copy in TCRdb shows in-frame clones only, minus some. The repertoire holds some 320,000 clones, with approximately 86% as singletons. The data were taken from a study of Ad26.COV2.S vaccination and SARS-CoV-2 variants. The overall study: This donor came from the COV1001 trial of Ad26.COV2.S.

Germline CDR1 is SGHVS and CDR2 is FNYEAQ. The V and J ends lost 5 bases and 8 bases respectively, with 12 bases between them. This CDR3 region has 13 residues. This TCR came from a person between 18 and 60 years old who received the Ad26.COV2.S COVID-19 vaccine or a placebo. Sample: peripheral blood, taken in a trial of Ad26.COV2.S vaccine versus placebo. V usage is TRBV7-6 and J usage is TRBJ1-4, with a weak D call TRBD1 (5 bases). DNA for the CDR3: TGTGCCAGCAGCCGAGGCTCAGGGGAAAAACTGTTTTTT. Translating gives CASSRGSGEKLFF.